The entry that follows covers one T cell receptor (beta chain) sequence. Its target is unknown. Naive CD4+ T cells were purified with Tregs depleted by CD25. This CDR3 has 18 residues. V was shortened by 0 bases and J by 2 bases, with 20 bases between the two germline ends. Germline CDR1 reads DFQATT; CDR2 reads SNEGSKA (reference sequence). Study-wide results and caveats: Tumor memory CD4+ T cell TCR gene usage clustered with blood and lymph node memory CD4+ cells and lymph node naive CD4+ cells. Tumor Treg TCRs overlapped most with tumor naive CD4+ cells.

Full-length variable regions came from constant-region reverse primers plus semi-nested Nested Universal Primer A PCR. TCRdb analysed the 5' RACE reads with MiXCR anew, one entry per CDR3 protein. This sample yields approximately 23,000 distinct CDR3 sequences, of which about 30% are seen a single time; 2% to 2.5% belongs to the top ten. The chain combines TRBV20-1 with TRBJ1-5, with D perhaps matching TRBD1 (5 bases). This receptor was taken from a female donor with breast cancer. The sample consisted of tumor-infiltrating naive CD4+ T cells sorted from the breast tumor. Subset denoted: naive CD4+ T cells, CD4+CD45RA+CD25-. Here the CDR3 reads CSARDGRGGRGGNQPQHF. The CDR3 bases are TGCAGTGCTAGAGATGGTCGGGGGGGACGGGGTGGCAATCAGCCCCAGCATTTT.